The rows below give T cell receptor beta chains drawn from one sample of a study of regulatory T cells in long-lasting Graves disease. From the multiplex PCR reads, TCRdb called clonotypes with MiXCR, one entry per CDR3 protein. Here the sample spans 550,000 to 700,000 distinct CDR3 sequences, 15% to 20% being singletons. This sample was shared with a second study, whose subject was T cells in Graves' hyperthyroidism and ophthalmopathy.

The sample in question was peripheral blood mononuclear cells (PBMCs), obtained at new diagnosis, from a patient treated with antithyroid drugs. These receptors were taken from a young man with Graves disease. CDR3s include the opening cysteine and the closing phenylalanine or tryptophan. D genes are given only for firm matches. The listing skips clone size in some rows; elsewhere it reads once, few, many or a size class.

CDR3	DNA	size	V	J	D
CASSLVGGLGSLSYEQYF	TGTGCCAGCAGTTTGGTGGGGGGCCTCGGGAGCCTTTCCTACGAGCAGTACTTC	many	TRBV27	TRBJ2-7	NA
CASSPQEFSGYEQYF	TGTGCCAGCAGCCCCCAGGAGTTTAGCGGCTACGAGCAGTACTTC	few	TRBV9	TRBJ2-7	NA
CASSYPTGGASYEQYF	TGTGCCAGCAGTTACCCCACAGGGGGCGCCTCCTACGAGCAGTACTTC	many	TRBV7-9	TRBJ2-7	TRBD1
CSDRVGPRGYEQFF	TGCAGCGATAGAGTCGGACCCCGAGGCTATGAGCAGTTCTTC	few	TRBV29-1	TRBJ2-1	NA
CASSLRVGDTQYF	TGTGCCAGCAGCTTACGGGTTGGAGATACGCAGTATTTT	many	TRBV13	TRBJ2-3	NA
CAITSGTDTQYF	TGTGCCATCACCAGCGGAACAGATACGCAGTATTTT	many	TRBV10-3	TRBJ2-3	NA
CSVPEGTSGRGQYF	TGCAGTGTTCCCGAGGGGACTAGCGGGAGAGGGCAGTACTTC	NA	TRBV20-1	TRBJ2-7	TRBD2
CSARGVVSSYNEQFF	TGCAGTGCTAGAGGGGTGGTAAGCTCCTACAATGAGCAGTTCTTC	NA	TRBV20-1	TRBJ2-1	NA
CASSSLAGGLYEQFF	TGTGCCAGCAGCTCACTAGCGGGAGGGCTCTATGAGCAGTTCTTC	NA	TRBV6-1	TRBJ2-1	TRBD2
CASSEGQGRDTEAFF	TGCGCCAGCAGCGAAGGACAGGGCCGGGACACTGAAGCTTTCTTT	NA	TRBV5-1	TRBJ1-1	TRBD1
CASTTPKDEQYF	TGTGCCAGCACGACCCCGAAGGACGAGCAGTACTTC	NA	TRBV28	TRBJ2-7	NA
CAWNRDRGGTEAFF	TGTGCCTGGAACAGGGACAGAGGGGGCACTGAAGCTTTCTTT	many	TRBV30	TRBJ1-1	TRBD1
CASSQRGTGPNTEAFF	TGTGCCAGCAGCCAAAGGGGGACAGGGCCGAACACTGAAGCTTTCTTT	few	TRBV4-2	TRBJ1-1	TRBD1
CASSPRAGGSGKNIQYF	TGTGCCAGCAGCCCCCGGGCAGGGGGCTCGGGCAAAAACATTCAGTACTTC	many	TRBV7-8	TRBJ2-4	TRBD1
CASSRGQAAVKNIQYF	TGTGCCAGTAGTAGGGGACAGGCGGCAGTAAAAAACATTCAGTACTTC	NA	TRBV19	TRBJ2-4	TRBD1
CASSWVEGQETQYF	TGTGCCAGTAGCTGGGTGGAGGGACAAGAGACCCAGTACTTC	few	TRBV19	TRBJ2-5	NA
CASSVGGQGAAETQYF	TGTGCCAGCAGCGTAGGGGGACAGGGGGCCGCGGAGACCCAGTACTTC	NA	TRBV9	TRBJ2-5	TRBD1
CASSLADGETQYF	TGTGCCAGCAGCTTGGCCGATGGGGAGACCCAGTACTTC	few	TRBV5-6	TRBJ2-5	NA
CASSPTGQGFGEQYF	TGTGCCAGTAGTCCCACGGGACAGGGGTTCGGCGAGCAGTACTTC	NA	TRBV19	TRBJ2-7	TRBD1
CASRGRPREQYF	TGTGCCAGCAGGGGGCGGCCCCGCGAGCAGTACTTC	NA	TRBV12-3/TRBV12-4	TRBJ2-7	NA
CASTPANEQFF	TGTGCCAGCACCCCAGCGAATGAGCAGTTCTTC	few	TRBV2	TRBJ2-1	NA
CASSFRSGASGANVLTF	TGTGCCAGCAGTTTTAGGTCAGGGGCTAGTGGGGCCAACGTCCTGACTTTC	many	TRBV12-3/TRBV12-4	TRBJ2-6	NA
CASTLMGYGNTEAFF	TGTGCCAGCACCTTGATGGGGTACGGGAACACTGAAGCTTTCTTT	NA	TRBV2	TRBJ1-1	NA
CASSRTGSTYNEQFF	TGTGCCAGCAGTCGAACAGGGAGCACCTACAATGAGCAGTTCTTC	few	TRBV6-1	TRBJ2-1	NA
CASSPPPGNEKLFF	TGTGCCAGCAGCCCCCCTCCAGGGAATGAAAAACTGTTTTTT	few	TRBV13	TRBJ1-4	NA
CSARDRAALEAFF	TGCAGTGCTAGGGACCGGGCAGCTCTTGAAGCTTTCTTT	few	TRBV20-1	TRBJ1-1	NA
CASSLGPRDRSYEQYF	TGTGCCAGCAGCTTGGGCCCCCGGGACAGATCCTACGAGCAGTACTTC	few	TRBV5-5	TRBJ2-7	TRBD1
CASSTHDRFYSNQPQHF	TGCGCCAGCAGCACCCACGACAGGTTTTATAGCAATCAGCCCCAGCATTTT	few	TRBV4-1	TRBJ1-5	NA
CASSLTSSIGDEQYF	TGTGCCAGCAGCTTAACTAGCAGTATTGGGGACGAGCAGTACTTC	many	TRBV7-9	TRBJ2-7	NA
CAGAGRSSYEQYF	TGTGCCGGCGCAGGGAGGAGCTCCTACGAGCAGTACTTC	many	TRBV28	TRBJ2-7	NA
CASSEIILAGDPDEQFF	TGTGCCAGCAGTGAAATTATACTAGCGGGAGATCCGGATGAGCAGTTCTTC	many	TRBV2	TRBJ2-1	TRBD2
CASSPRPGPDGYTF	TGTGCCAGCAGTCCCAGACCGGGACCCGACGGCTACACCTTC	many	TRBV6-1	TRBJ1-2	NA
CASSEETSGSYEQYF	TGTGCCAGCAGTGAAGAGACTAGCGGCTCCTACGAGCAGTACTTC	many	TRBV6-1	TRBJ2-7	TRBD2
CSVGDDNQPQHF	TGCAGCGTGGGGGACGACAATCAGCCCCAGCATTTT	few	TRBV29-1	TRBJ1-5	NA
CAWSVLRHSFTDTQYF	TGTGCCTGGAGTGTTCTTCGGCACTCTTTCACAGATACGCAGTATTTT	many	TRBV30	TRBJ2-3	NA
CAWSVRPGYEQYF	TGTGCCTGGAGTGTCCGACCTGGCTACGAGCAGTACTTC	few	TRBV30	TRBJ2-7	NA
CASSSGQGSAGANVLTF	TGCGCCAGCAGTTCCGGACAGGGATCCGCTGGGGCCAACGTCCTGACTTTC	NA	TRBV5-1	TRBJ2-6	TRBD1
CATGGLAGVYEQYF	TGCGCCACCGGGGGACTAGCGGGAGTCTACGAGCAGTACTTC	NA	TRBV10-2	TRBJ2-7	TRBD2
CSAGRDLRNSPLHF	TGCAGTGCTGGCCGGGACCTACGGAATTCACCCCTCCACTTT	many	TRBV20-1	TRBJ1-6	NA
CASSRLTETNEKLFF	TGTGCCAGTAGTAGGTTAACGGAAACTAATGAAAAACTGTTTTTT	few	TRBV19	TRBJ1-4	NA
CASSTTGPIPDGNTIYF	TGTGCCAGCAGCACGACAGGGCCCATCCCGGATGGAAACACCATATATTTT	few	TRBV9	TRBJ1-3	TRBD1
CASSHKGMINEQFF	TGTGCCAGCAGCCACAAGGGCATGATCAATGAGCAGTTCTTC	many	TRBV13	TRBJ2-1	NA
CASSLQQGHPYEQYF	TGCGCCAGCAGCCTCCAACAGGGGCATCCCTACGAGCAGTACTTC	few	TRBV4-1	TRBJ2-7	TRBD1
CASSEEGTASYNEQFF	TGTGCCAGCAGTGAAGAGGGGACAGCTTCCTACAATGAGCAGTTCTTC	few	TRBV2	TRBJ2-1	TRBD1
CASSLVGLDNEQFF	TGTGCCAGCAGCTTAGTTGGGCTAGACAATGAGCAGTTCTTC	many	TRBV7-8	TRBJ2-1	NA
CASSATLPDTQYF	TGTGCCAGCAGTGCGACACTGCCAGATACGCAGTATTTT	many	TRBV12-3/TRBV12-4	TRBJ2-3	NA
CASSPTPRGNAVYNEQFF	TGTGCCAGCAGCCCCACCCCCAGGGGGAATGCAGTGTACAATGAGCAGTTCTTC	few	TRBV3-1	TRBJ2-1	TRBD1
CASSAGTGVLGEQYF	TGTGCCAGCAGCGCGGGGACAGGGGTATTGGGGGAGCAGTACTTC	many	TRBV27	TRBJ2-7	TRBD1
CASSSKNTEAFF	TGTGCCAGCAGTTCGAAAAACACTGAAGCTTTCTTT	many	TRBV12-3/TRBV12-4	TRBJ1-1	NA
CASRPDTSYNSPLHF	TGTGCCAGCAGGCCGGACACGTCCTATAATTCACCCCTCCACTTT	many	TRBV28	TRBJ1-6	NA
CASSQELHRAYEQYF	TGCGCCAGCAGCCAAGAACTTCACAGAGCGTACGAGCAGTACTTC	few	TRBV4-1	TRBJ2-7	NA
CASSLTWVGSPLHF	TGTGCCAGCAGTTTAACCTGGGTTGGTTCACCCCTCCACTTT	many	TRBV28	TRBJ1-6	NA